What follows are 19 T cell receptor beta chains derived from one specimen sequenced in a study of naive CD8 T cells in extremely preterm neonates. TCRdb's table, derived via immunoSEQ multiplex PCR, lists solely in-frame clones and lacks some. The sample consists of several thousand clones, about 98% of them appearing once. Sequencing was done on a sample of naive CD8+ T cells from blood. Receptor source: a human donor in good health.

The chain recombines TRBV29-1 with TRBJ2-5; D perhaps matches TRBD2 (6 bases). CDR3 size: 17 residues. V lost 1 base and J lost 0, with 18 bases in between. The germline gives CDR1 SQVTM, CDR2 ANQGSEA. The CDR3 nucleotides are TGCAGCGTTGAAGGGGGGGACTTCAGGGCCTACCAAGAGACCCAGTACTTC. This codes for CSVEGGDFRAYQETQYF. Based on the CDR3 plus reference TRBV29-1 and TRBJ2-5, the full variable domain is SAVISQKPSRDICQRGTSLTIQCQVDSQVTMMFWYRQQPGQSLTLIATANQGSEATYESGFVIDKFPISRPNLTFSTLTVSNMSPEDSSIYLCSVEGGDFRAYQETQYFGPGTRLLVL.

The V and J genes are TRBV7-9 and TRBJ2-1; a possible D gene is TRBD1 (6 bases). This CDR3 is 13 amino acids long. The V end was cut by 5 bases, the J end by 10 bases, with 15 bases between. Germline-derived CDR1 and CDR2 are SEHNR and FQNEAQ (reference sequence). CDR3 bases: TGTGCCAGCAGCCCCGGGACACTCTGGGAGCAGTTCTTC. Its translation: CASSPGTLWEQFF.

This chain uses TRBV7-2 with TRBJ2-1; D is ambiguous. Trimming took off 5 bases at V and 8 bases at J, with 13 bases between the two ends. The germline V gene encodes CDR1 SGHTA and CDR2 FQGNSA. This CDR3 comprises 13 residues. CDR3 in DNA: TGTGCCAGCAGCCTCGATGTGGCGGATGAGCAGTTCTTC. The encoded protein is CASSLDVADEQFF.

The V gene is TRBV7-6, the J gene TRBJ2-5, with D possibly matching TRBD1 (5 bases). The assigned J gene may be wrong: the sequence end matches TRBJ2-7 better. Germline CDR1 SGHVS, CDR2 FNYEAQ. The CDR3 consists of 17 residues. The DNA for the CDR3 is TGTGCCAGCAGCTTAGGGACGACAGCCAGGAGCTCCTACGAGCAGTACTTC. It translates to CASSLGTTARSSYEQYF.

The chain uses TRBV27 and TRBJ2-2; D is uncertain. Germline lookup yields CDR1 MNHEY and CDR2 SMNVEV (reference sequence). The CDR3 totals 15 residues. V lost 6 bases and J 5 bases, leaving 16 bases between the germline ends. CDR3 coding DNA: TGTGCCAGCAGCCCAAGTCTTAGTTGGACCGGGGAGCTGTTTTTT. Translating gives CASSPSLSWTGELFF.

This clone was detected once. The V call is TRBV27, the J call TRBJ2-1; TRBD1 matches 11 bases. CDR1 is MNHEY and CDR2 is SMNVEV in the germline V gene (reference sequence). The J segment lost 7 bases and the V segment lost 10 bases, leaving 6 bases of the junction unmatched. The CDR3 has 13 amino acids. In DNA, the CDR3 is TGTGCCACAGGACAGGGGGCAGTTAATGAGCAGTTCTTC. Translated, it gives CATGQGAVNEQFF.

The J gene is TRBJ1-5, the V gene TRBV27, with unresolved D. V lost 7 bases and J lost 7, with 17 bases in between. This CDR3 spans 14 amino acids. The germline CDR1 and CDR2 sequences are MNHEY and SMNVEV (reference sequence). Here the CDR3 reads CASTIDKTPQPQHF. In nucleotides, the CDR3 is TGTGCCAGCACCATTGATAAGACTCCCCAGCCCCAGCATTTT.

This clone occurred once. The V gene is TRBV9, the J gene TRBJ2-2; D uncertain. V was pared by 0 bases and J by 6 bases, with 9 bases between. The CDR3 totals 14 residues. Germline V gene data show CDR1 as SGDLS and CDR2 as YYNGEE. CDR3 amino acids: CASSVGPESGELFF. The CDR3 region has the DNA TGTGCCAGCAGCGTAGGGCCGGAGTCCGGGGAGCTGTTTTTT.

This chain links TRBV4-1 with TRBJ1-1; D remains unclear. Germline assignment: CDR1 MGHRA and CDR2 YSYEKL. This CDR3 is 16 amino acids long. V was cut by 1 base and J by 4 bases, with 16 bases left in between. CDR3 amino acids: CASSQVDYEGATEAFF. The CDR3 region has the DNA TGCGCCAGCAGCCAAGTAGATTACGAGGGTGCCACTGAAGCTTTCTTT.

The V call is TRBV19, the J call TRBJ2-1, with 8 bases that match TRBD2. The trim removed 5 bases at V and 5 bases at J, leaving 8 bases unmatched. CDR1 and CDR2 from the germline V gene are LNHDA and SQIVND (reference sequence). The CDR3 totals 15 residues. The CDR3 nucleotides read TGTGCCAGTAGTTCATATAGCGGGAAGGACAATGAGCAGTTCTTC. Translation: CASSSYSGKDNEQFF. The full variable domain, its missing parts supplied by reference TRBV19 and TRBJ2-1, is DGGITQSPKYLFRKEGQNVTLSCEQNLNHDAMYWYRQDPGQGLRLIYYSQIVNDFQKGDIAEGYSVSREKKESFPLTVTSAQKNPTAFYLCASSSYSGKDNEQFFGPGTRLTVL.

This rearrangement joins TRBV9 to TRBJ2-2; 9 bases align to TRBD2. The trim removed 0 bases at V and 4 bases at J, leaving 13 bases unmatched. CDR1 SGDLS and CDR2 YYNGEE come from the germline V gene. The CDR3 loop spans 19 amino acids. The CDR3 nucleotides read TGTGCCAGCAGCGTAGTTGTCCTAGCGGGGACCCCGGGCACCGGGGAGCTGTTTTTT. It translates to CASSVVVLAGTPGTGELFF. Complete variable domain (other parts from reference TRBV9 and TRBJ2-2): DSGVTQTPKHLITATGQRVTLRCSPRSGDLSVYWYQQSLDQGLQFLIQYYNGEERAKGNILERFSAQQFPDLHSELNLSSLELGDSALYFCASSVVVLAGTPGTGELFFGEGSRLTVL.

This chain joins TRBV5-4 and TRBJ1-1; D gene uncertain. Trimming stripped 3 bases from V and 4 bases from J, with 13 bases between. Germline V gene data show CDR1 as SGHNT and CDR2 as YYREEE (reference sequence). The CDR3 is 14 amino acids. The CDR3 DNA reads TGTGCCAGCAGCTACGACACCTTCGGCACTGAAGCTTTCTTT. It encodes CASSYDTFGTEAFF.

The chain couples TRBV19 to TRBJ2-3; the D gene is possibly TRBD1 (7 bases). With 1 base removed from V and 0 bases from J, the gap between germline ends came to 17 bases. This CDR3 comprises 18 residues. CDR1 is LNHDA, CDR2 SQIVND, per germline (reference sequence). The CDR3 bases are TGTGCCAGTAGTATAGTGGGCAGGGGGGCTCCTAGCACAGATACGCAGTATTTT. Translation: CASSIVGRGAPSTDTQYF.

The CDR3 DNA reads as TGTGCCAGCAGTTTTTTCCCCCCGGGACAACTTAACTATGGCTACACCTTC. Encoded protein: CASSFFPPGQLNYGYTF. The chain uses TRBV27 and TRBJ1-2, with D tentatively TRBD1 (6 bases). The V gene lost 3 bases and the J gene lost 1 base, with 18 bases spanning the gap. Germline V gene sequence: CDR1 MNHEY, CDR2 SMNVEV (reference sequence). This CDR3 contains 17 residues.

The V gene is TRBV12-5, the J gene TRBJ2-3; TRBD2 agrees at 8 bases. The CDR3 contains 15 residues. CDR1 is LGHNT and CDR2 is FRNRAP in the germline V gene. V gave up 6 bases and J gave up 2 bases; unmatched junction bases: 7. The CDR3 region has the DNA TGTGCTAGTGGCAAACTAGCGGAGAACACAGATACGCAGTATTTT. Translation gives CASGKLAENTDTQYF.

The chain uses TRBV27 and TRBJ2-3; D gene ambiguous. The CDR3 covers 14 residues. The ends were cut back, 3 bases at V and 0 bases at J, with 7 bases in the middle. Germline CDR1 is MNHEY and CDR2 is SMNVEV (reference sequence). The DNA for the CDR3 is TGTGCCAGCAGTTTTTATCCTAGCACAGATACGCAGTATTTT. This translates into CASSFYPSTDTQYF.

The gene calls are TRBV19 and TRBJ1-6, with unresolved D. Germline V CDR1 and CDR2: LNHDA, SQIVND (reference sequence). V was pared by 6 bases and J by 7 bases, with 10 bases between. The CDR3 totals 13 residues. CDR3 nucleotide sequence: TGTGCCAGTAGAGTGGAGCAGAATTCACCCCTCCACTTT. It translates to CASRVEQNSPLHF.

The rearrangement joins TRBV2 to TRBJ2-1, with 7 nucleotides matching TRBD1. Germline V gene lookup returns CDR1 SNHLY and CDR2 FYNNEI. CDR3 length equals 16 residues. The J segment lost 2 bases and the V segment lost 3 bases, leaving 7 bases of the junction unmatched. CDR3 nucleotide sequence: TGTGCCAGCAGTGAGTTCGAGGGGGCGACCTACAATGAGCAGTTCTTC. This gives the protein CASSEFEGATYNEQFF.

The V gene is TRBV4-2, the J gene TRBJ2-2, with 10 bases identical to TRBD2. CDR1 LGHNA and CDR2 YNFKEQ come from the germline V gene. The CDR3 is 18 amino acids. V was pared by 0 bases and J by 5 bases, with 9 bases of the junction left unmatched. CDR3 amino acids: CASSQEFRAGGPTGELFF. CDR3 sequence (DNA): TGTGCCAGCAGCCAAGAATTCAGAGCGGGGGGGCCAACCGGGGAGCTGTTTTTT.